What follows describes a single TCR beta chain. What it binds is not known. The CDR3 is 14 residues long. Trimming took 4 bases from V and 4 from J, leaving 14 bases between them. CDR1 is SGHTA, CDR2 FQGNSA, per germline. This specimen belongs to a study of cytomegalovirus exposure and HLA in healthy donors. PCR was performed using 60 Vbeta and 13 Jbeta primers. Profiling relied on immunoSEQ multiplex PCR, and the TCRdb table lists in-frame clones only, not all of them. The sample lists around 200,000 clones; about 69% were seen once. Study-wide results and caveats: A few CMV-associated chains were confirmed in vitro to be specific for CMV antigens. Later examination showed HLA-associated TCR beta chains had greater clonal expansion than equally common others.

While unrecorded immune exposures were likely, the donors were nominally healthy when sampled. What was sequenced was PBMCs. J is TRBJ2-7 and V is TRBV7-2, with D hard to call. This receptor was taken from a man aged 25 to 40 in good health and CMV-seropositive. The CDR3 nucleotides read TGTGCCAGCAGCTCTGGTCGGGTTGGGTACGAGCAGTACTTC. This sequence encodes CASSSGRVGYEQYF.